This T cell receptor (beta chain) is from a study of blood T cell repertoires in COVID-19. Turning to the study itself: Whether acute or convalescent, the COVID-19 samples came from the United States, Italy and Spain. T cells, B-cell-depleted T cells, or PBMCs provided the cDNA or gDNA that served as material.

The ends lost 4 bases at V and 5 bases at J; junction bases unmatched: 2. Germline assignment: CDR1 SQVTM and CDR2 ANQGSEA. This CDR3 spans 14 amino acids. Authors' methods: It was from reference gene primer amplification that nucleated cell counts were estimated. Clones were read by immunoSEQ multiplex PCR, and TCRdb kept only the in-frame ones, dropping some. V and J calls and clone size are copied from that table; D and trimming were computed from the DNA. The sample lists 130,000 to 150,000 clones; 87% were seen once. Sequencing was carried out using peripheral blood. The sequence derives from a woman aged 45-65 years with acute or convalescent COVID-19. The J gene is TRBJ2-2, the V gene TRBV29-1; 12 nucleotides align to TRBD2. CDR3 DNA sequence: TGCAGCGTTGTAGGACTAGCGGGGACCGGGGAGCTGTTTTTT. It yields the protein CSVVGLAGTGELFF.